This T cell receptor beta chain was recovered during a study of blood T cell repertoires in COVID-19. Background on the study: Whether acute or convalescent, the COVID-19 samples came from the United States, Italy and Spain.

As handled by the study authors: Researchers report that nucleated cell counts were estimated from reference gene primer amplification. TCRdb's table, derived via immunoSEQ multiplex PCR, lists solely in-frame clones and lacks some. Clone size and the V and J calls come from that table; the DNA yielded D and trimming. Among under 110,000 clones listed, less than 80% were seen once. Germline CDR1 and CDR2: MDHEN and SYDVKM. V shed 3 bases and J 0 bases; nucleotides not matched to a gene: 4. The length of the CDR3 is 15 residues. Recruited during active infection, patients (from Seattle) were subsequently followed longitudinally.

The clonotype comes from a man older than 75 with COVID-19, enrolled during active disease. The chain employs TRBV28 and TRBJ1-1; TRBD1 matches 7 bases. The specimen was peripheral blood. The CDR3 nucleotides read TGTGCCAGCAGTTTGGACAGGCCGATGAACACTGAAGCTTTCTTT. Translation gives CASSLDRPMNTEAFF.